This entry describes one T cell receptor (beta chain). These data come from a study of OX40 agonist ivuxolimab in advanced cancers. Study-wide background: The patients' treatment was ivuxolimab, an agonistic anti-OX40 (CD134) antibody. Partial responses were recorded for three patients, including one with hepatocellular carcinoma and two with cutaneous melanoma.

Trimming took off 3 bases at V and 0 bases at J, with 15 bases between the two ends. The germline V gene encodes CDR1 SQVTM and CDR2 ANQGSEA. This CDR3 is built from 16 residues. Here immunoSEQ multiplex PCR was the method, and the copy in TCRdb shows in-frame clones only, minus some. Counted here are 52,000 or so clones, approximately 94% occurring once; the ten biggest clones make up roughly an eighth. This sequence joins TRBV29-1 and TRBJ2-1; a possible D gene is TRBD1 (6 bases). The TCR originated in an adult with an advanced solid tumor such as melanoma, head and neck, liver or kidney cancer. The sequencing here drew on CD4+ or CD8+ T cells sorted from blood, taken in a trial of the OX40 agonist ivuxolimab. As DNA, the CDR3 is TGCAGCGTTGAGGACAGCCAGCCGATCTCCTACAATGAGCAGTTCTTC. Translation: CSVEDSQPISYNEQFF.